Presented here are 9 T cell receptor beta chains from one specimen sequenced in a study of blood T cell repertoires in COVID-19. Repertoires were generated with immunoSEQ multiplex PCR, while TCRdb's copy carries only in-frame clones and drops some. The sample has about 320,000 clones, 89% seen once. Sequences were obtained from PBMCs or T cells enriched from blood (not recorded which). The receptors come from a man aged 55 to 69 who had recovered from COVID-19.

J is TRBJ2-6 and V is TRBV6-2 or TRBV6-3; a weak D match, TRBD2 (5 bases). Trimming removed 2 bases at V and 4 bases at J, with 12 bases between. The germline V gene encodes CDR1 MNHEY and CDR2 SVGEGT. The CDR3 loop spans 16 amino acids. For the CDR3, the DNA is TGTGCCAGCAGTTACAAGCGGACCCTCGGGGCCAACGTCCTGACTTTC. Amino acid sequence: CASSYKRTLGANVLTF.

This sequence joins TRBV5-1 and TRBJ2-5; 13 bases match TRBD2. CDR3 length equals 17 residues. CDR1 and CDR2 (germline): SGHRS, YFSETQ. Trimming took 4 bases from V and 5 from J; bases not matched to a gene: 11. CDR3 region: CASSPQTSGRSRETQYF. In nucleotides, the CDR3 is TGCGCCAGCAGCCCTCAGACTAGCGGGAGGTCTCGGGAGACCCAGTACTTC.

The CDR3 region has the DNA TGTGCCAGCAGAGCCGCCGGGACTAGTCTCTACAATGAGCAGTTCTTC. As protein: CASRAAGTSLYNEQFF. This chain joins TRBV7-2 and TRBJ2-1; 8 bases map to TRBD2. Trimming at V came to 6 bases and at J to 3 bases, leaving 10 bases not matched to a gene. From germline, CDR1 is SGHTA and CDR2 FQGNSA. CDR3 length: 16 amino acids.

The V call is TRBV5-6, the J call TRBJ1-3; maybe TRBD1 (5 bases). V was pared by 4 bases and J by 0 bases, with 8 bases between. Germline values: CDR1 SGHDT, CDR2 YYEEEE. The CDR3 runs 14 residues. This chain's CDR3 is CASSVGHSGNTIYF. The CDR3 region has the DNA TGTGCCAGCAGCGTGGGGCACTCTGGAAACACCATATATTTT.

The chain is built from TRBV6-4 and TRBJ2-3; D is possibly TRBD1 (6 bases). In germline, CDR1 is MRHNA, CDR2 SNTAGT. Deletions cut 4 bases from V and 5 bases from J, with 7 bases between. The CDR3 consists of 12 residues. This chain's CDR3 is CASSATGDTQYF. In nucleotides, the CDR3 is TGTGCCAGCAGTGCGACAGGAGATACGCAGTATTTT.

The chain is built from TRBV7-3 and TRBJ2-4, with no clear D. Germline values: CDR1 SGHTA, CDR2 FQGTGA. Trimming removed 1 base from V and 8 bases from J, with 21 bases in between. This CDR3 has 17 amino acids. The CDR3, as DNA: TGTGCCAGCAGCTTAATGGGCATCTCCTCTGTCTGGGACATTCAGTACTTC. This translates into CASSLMGISSVWDIQYF. The variable domain in full, with the rest retrieved from reference TRBV7-3 and TRBJ2-4, is GAGVSQTPSNKVTEKGKYVELRCDPISGHTALYWYRQSLGQGPEFLIYFQGTGAADDSGLPNDRFFAVRPEGSVSTLKIQRTERGDSAVYLCASSLMGISSVWDIQYFGAGTRLSVL.

The rearrangement joins TRBV19 to TRBJ2-7; D may be TRBD1 (9 bases). The CDR3 runs to 19 residues. Germline V lookup: CDR1 LNHDA, CDR2 SQIVND (reference sequence). Deletions cut 5 bases from V and 4 bases from J, with 30 bases between. In DNA form, the CDR3 reads TGTGCCAGTAGTGCGACGACAGGGGGGCTTGGCGGGAGGCCATACGAGCAGTACTTC. It encodes CASSATTGGLGGRPYEQYF.

J is TRBJ1-4 and V is TRBV5-6; no definite D call. This CDR3 spans 15 amino acids. CDR1 and CDR2 (germline): SGHDT, YYEEEE. Trimming removed 0 bases from V and 5 bases from J, with 11 bases in between. The CDR3 protein is CASSLASGGNEKLFF. CDR3 DNA: TGTGCCAGCAGCTTGGCGTCAGGAGGAAATGAAAAACTGTTTTTT.

In its sample, this clone ranks as medium-sized (0.01 to 0.1%). The chain is built from TRBV6-2 or TRBV6-3 and TRBJ1-2, with TRBD1 matching 8 bases. This CDR3 spans 17 amino acids. The V and J ends lost 0 bases and 1 base, in that order; junction bases with no gene match: 7. CDR1 MNHEY and CDR2 SVGEGT come from the germline V gene. The CDR3 here is CASSYSTGEVFNYGYTF. DNA of the CDR3: TGTGCCAGCAGTTACTCGACAGGGGAAGTTTTTAACTATGGCTACACCTTC.